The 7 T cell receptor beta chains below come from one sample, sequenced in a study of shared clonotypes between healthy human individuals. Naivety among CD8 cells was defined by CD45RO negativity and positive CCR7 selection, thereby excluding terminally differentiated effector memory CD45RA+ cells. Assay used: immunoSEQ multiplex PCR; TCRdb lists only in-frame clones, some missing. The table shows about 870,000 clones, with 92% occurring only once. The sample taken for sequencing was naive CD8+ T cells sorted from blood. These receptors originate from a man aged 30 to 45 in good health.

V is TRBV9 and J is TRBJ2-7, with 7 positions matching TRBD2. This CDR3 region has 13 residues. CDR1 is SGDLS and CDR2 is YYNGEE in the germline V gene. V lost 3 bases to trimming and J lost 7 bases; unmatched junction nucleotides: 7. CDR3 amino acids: CASSGGGNLEQYF. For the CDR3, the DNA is TGTGCCAGCAGCGGGGGAGGGAATTTGGAGCAGTACTTC.

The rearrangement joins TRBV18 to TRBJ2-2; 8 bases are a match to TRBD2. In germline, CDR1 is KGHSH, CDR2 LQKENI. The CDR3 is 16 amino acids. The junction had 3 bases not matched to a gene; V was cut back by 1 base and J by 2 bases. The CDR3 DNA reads TGTGCCAGCTCACCACTGGGACTAGGCAACACCGGGGAGCTGTTTTTT. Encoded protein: CASSPLGLGNTGELFF.

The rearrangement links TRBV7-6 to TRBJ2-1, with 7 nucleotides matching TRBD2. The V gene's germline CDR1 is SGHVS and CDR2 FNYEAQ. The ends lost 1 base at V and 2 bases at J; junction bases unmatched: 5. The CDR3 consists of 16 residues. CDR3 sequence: CASSLVSGITYNEQFF. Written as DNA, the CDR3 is TGTGCCAGCAGCTTAGTAAGCGGGATAACCTACAATGAGCAGTTCTTC.

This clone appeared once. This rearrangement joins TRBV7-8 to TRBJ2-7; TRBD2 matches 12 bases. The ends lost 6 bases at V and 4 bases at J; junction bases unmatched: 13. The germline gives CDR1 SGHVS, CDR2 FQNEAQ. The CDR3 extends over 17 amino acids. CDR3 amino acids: CASRPGLAGSRFYEQYF. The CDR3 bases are TGTGCCAGCAGACCGGGACTAGCGGGTTCCCGCTTTTACGAGCAGTACTTC.

In nucleotides, the CDR3 is TGCGCCAGCAGCCAACAGACCGGCAATCAGCCCCAGCATTTT. It is translated as CASSQQTGNQPQHF. The chain uses TRBV4-1 and TRBJ1-5; D is uncertain. The CDR3 runs 14 residues. Trimming stripped 2 bases from V and 2 bases from J, with 7 bases between. Germline lookup yields CDR1 MGHRA and CDR2 YSYEKL.

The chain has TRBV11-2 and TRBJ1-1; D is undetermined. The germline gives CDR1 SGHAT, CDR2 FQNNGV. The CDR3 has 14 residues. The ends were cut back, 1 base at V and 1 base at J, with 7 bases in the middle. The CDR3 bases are TGTGCCAGCAGCTTAGTCGCAGGGAACACTGAAGCTTTCTTT. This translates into CASSLVAGNTEAFF.

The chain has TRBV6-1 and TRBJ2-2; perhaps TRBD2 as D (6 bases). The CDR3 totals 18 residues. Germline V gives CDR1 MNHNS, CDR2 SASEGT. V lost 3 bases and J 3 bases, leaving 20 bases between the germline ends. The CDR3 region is CASSEGLGVLIDTGELFF. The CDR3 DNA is TGTGCCAGCAGTGAGGGACTGGGGGTTTTGATCGACACCGGGGAGCTGTTTTTT.